This T cell receptor (beta chain) derives from a study of beta chain features in type 1 diabetes. Sequenced material consisted of expressed TCRB transcripts (all of the isolated RNA was reverse transcribed). Clones were sequenced by immunoSEQ multiplex PCR, and TCRdb holds only the in-frame ones, with some missing. The sample carries 350,000 to 450,000 clones, around 15% recorded once. A single heparinised blood sample, averaging roughly 110 mL, was obtained per donor. CDR1 and CDR2 (germline): SQVTM, ANQGSEA. With V trimmed by 3 bases and J by 2 bases, 6 bases remained unmatched. This CDR3 comprises 14 residues.

Sequencing was carried out using naive CD4+ T cells from blood. The chain recombines TRBV29-1 with TRBJ2-7; TRBD1 matches at 8 bases. The receptor was derived from a woman aged 18-30 years in good health. The CDR3 region is CSVEGDRPPYEQYF. In nucleotides, the CDR3 is TGCAGCGTTGAGGGGGACAGGCCCCCCTACGAGCAGTACTTC.